This is a list of T cell receptor beta chains from one sample in a study of post-analysis software for immune sequencing data. TCRdb passed the PCR reads through MiXCR, listing each CDR3 protein once. This table has 400,000 to 500,000 distinct CDR3 sequences, 35% to 45% appearing once. Material for sequencing was blood. These receptors came from a girl between 2 and 10 years old with multiple sclerosis. Both conserved end residues are part of each CDR3. Fields, in order: J gene, D gene, V gene, clone size, CDR3 protein, CDR3 DNA. The D gene is left open where the match is weak. Clone size is not always given. Where it is, it says once, few, many or a class for expanded clones.

TRBJ1-1	NA	TRBV5-6	NA	CASSLNPGTEAFF	TGTGCCAGCAGCTTGAACCCGGGGACTGAAGCTTTCTTT
TRBJ2-7	TRBD2	TRBV3-1	few	CASSQLTSGINYEQYF	TGTGCCAGCAGCCAATTGACTAGCGGGATTAACTACGAGCAGTACTTC
TRBJ1-2	NA	TRBV12-3/TRBV12-4	few	CASSFGAANYGYTF	TGTGCCAGCAGTTTCGGGGCCGCAAACTATGGCTACACCTTC
TRBJ1-6	TRBD1	TRBV28	NA	CASRSGQGNSPLHF	TGTGCCAGCAGGTCGGGACAGGGGAATTCACCCCTCCACTTT
TRBJ2-4	TRBD1	TRBV11-2	few	CASSAGQGLVKNIQYF	TGTGCCAGCAGCGCGGGACAGGGACTGGTCAAAAACATTCAGTACTTC
TRBJ1-2	NA	TRBV7-9	NA	CASSMTPRGLYGYTF	TGTGCCAGCAGCATGACTCCACGTGGACTTTATGGCTACACCTTC
TRBJ1-2	NA	TRBV6-5	NA	CASSIHRATDYGYTF	TGTGCCAGCAGTATCCACAGGGCCACTGACTATGGCTACACCTTC
TRBJ2-7	NA	TRBV25-1	NA	CASSERGEDEQYF	TGTGCCAGCAGTGAAAGGGGGGAGGACGAGCAGTACTTC
TRBJ2-1	TRBD1	TRBV7-9	NA	CASSTRQGNNEQFF	TGTGCCAGCAGCACCCGACAGGGGAACAATGAGCAGTTCTTC
TRBJ2-1	NA	TRBV10-3	NA	CAISEVSDYPYNEQFF	TGTGCCATCAGTGAGGTTTCGGACTACCCCTACAATGAGCAGTTCTTC
TRBJ2-4	TRBD1	TRBV2	NA	CASSESRTGNYGQYF	TGTGCCAGCAGTGAAAGTCGGACAGGGAACTACGGGCAGTACTTC
TRBJ2-7	NA	TRBV29-1	NA	CSVGGTAHEQYF	TGCAGCGTTGGGGGTACTGCCCACGAGCAGTACTTT
TRBJ2-1	NA	TRBV12-3/TRBV12-4	NA	CASSLLETNEQFF	TGTGCCAGCAGTTTATTGGAAACCAATGAGCAGTTCTTC
TRBJ2-3	TRBD1	TRBV5-1	NA	CASSLYVRGNVDTQYF	TGCGCCAGCAGCTTGTACGTCAGGGGGAATGTAGATACGCAGTATTTT
TRBJ2-7	NA	TRBV6-5	few	CASRADRPPYEQYF	TGTGCCAGCAGAGCCGACAGGCCCCCCTACGAGCAGTACTTC
TRBJ2-1	NA	TRBV20-1	many	CSAPPSDYSYNEQFF	TGCAGTGCCCCACCTTCAGACTACTCCTACAATGAGCAGTTCTTC
TRBJ2-7	TRBD2	TRBV5-1	NA	CASSLGSGAGYEQYF	TGCGCCAGCAGCTTGGGTAGCGGGGCCGGCTACGAGCAGTACTTC
TRBJ2-3	NA	TRBV28	few	CASSFWDTQYF	TGTGCCAGCAGTTTTTGGGATACGCAGTATTTT
TRBJ1-2	NA	TRBV15	few	CATSRDWGAQGYTF	TGTGCCACCAGCAGAGATTGGGGGGCGCAGGGCTACACCTTC
TRBJ2-1	NA	TRBV27	few	CASTLGAGLLRREQFF	TGTGCTAGCACCCTAGGGGCGGGGCTCCTAAGGCGTGAGCAGTTCTTC
TRBJ2-1	NA	TRBV14	NA	CASSHEQGTPREQFF	TGTGCCAGCAGCCATGAACAGGGCACTCCTCGGGAGCAGTTCTTC
TRBJ1-2	NA	TRBV6-2/TRBV6-3	NA	CASSFLPNRSGYYGYTF	TGTGCCAGCAGTTTTCTCCCTAATCGGTCAGGATACTATGGCTACACCTTC
TRBJ1-3	NA	TRBV20-1	NA	CSAREGPGRGNTIYF	TGCAGTGCTAGGGAGGGCCCCGGTAGGGGAAACACCATATATTTT
TRBJ1-1	TRBD1	TRBV29-1	NA	CSGWDRGTEAFF	TGCAGCGGATGGGACAGGGGCACTGAAGCTTTCTTT
TRBJ1-2	NA	TRBV6-6	NA	CASSYSSAGQGGYTF	TGTGCCAGCAGTTACTCATCGGCAGGGCAAGGCGGCTACACCTTC
TRBJ1-2	NA	TRBV25-1	few	CASSEPSVGNYGYTF	TGTGCCAGCAGTGAACCCTCGGTAGGGAACTATGGCTACACCTTC
TRBJ1-1	NA	TRBV29-1	NA	CSVRGVMNTEAFF	TGCAGCGTGAGGGGGGTGATGAACACTGAAGCTTTCTTT
TRBJ1-6	NA	TRBV20-1	NA	CSARDHTKAGSPLHF	TGCAGTGCTAGAGATCATACTAAAGCTGGCTCACCCCTCCACTTT
TRBJ1-2	NA	TRBV12-5	NA	CASGYGGPCFGYTF	TGTGCTAGTGGTTATGGGGGCCCCTGTTTTGGCTACACCTTC
TRBJ1-1	NA	TRBV29-1	few	CSVEIQLLPEAFF	TGCAGCGTTGAAATACAGTTGCTGCCTGAAGCTTTCTTT
TRBJ2-1	TRBD2	TRBV3-1	NA	CASSQDTSLAGVPNEQFF	TGTGCCAGCAGCCAAGATACTTCCCTAGCGGGAGTCCCCAATGAGCAGTTCTTC
TRBJ1-2	TRBD1	TRBV15	NA	CATSRIQGIGYTF	TGTGCCACCAGCAGAATACAGGGGATTGGCTACACCTTC
TRBJ2-3	NA	TRBV24-1	few	CATSDLRRGVPDTQYF	TGTGCCACCAGTGATTTGCGCAGGGGAGTCCCAGATACGCAGTATTTT
TRBJ2-7	NA	TRBV12-3/TRBV12-4	NA	CASSLENGEQYF	TGTGCCAGCAGCCTGGAAAATGGCGAGCAGTACTTC
TRBJ2-7	NA	TRBV5-1	many	CASSLHRLGDEQYF	TGCGCCAGCAGCTTGCACCGCCTCGGGGACGAGCAGTACTTC
TRBJ1-1	TRBD1	TRBV7-9	few	CASSLDRGTEAFF	TGTGCCAGCAGCTTGGACAGGGGGACTGAAGCTTTCTTT
TRBJ2-7	NA	TRBV12-3/TRBV12-4	few	CASSLKFGRGSYEQYF	TGTGCCAGCAGTTTAAAGTTTGGCAGGGGATCCTACGAGCAGTACTTC
TRBJ2-7	NA	TRBV20-1	few	CSARDLGSRNEQYF	TGCAGTGCTAGAGATCTAGGGTCTCGGAACGAGCAGTACTTC
TRBJ2-1	TRBD2	TRBV4-1	NA	CASSRYGRESYNEQFF	TGCGCCAGCAGCCGCTACGGGCGGGAGTCCTACAATGAGCAGTTCTTC
TRBJ2-5	TRBD1	TRBV5-1	NA	CASSLEQGSLETQYF	TGCGCCAGCAGCTTGGAACAGGGGAGTCTTGAGACCCAGTACTTC
TRBJ2-1	NA	TRBV7-2	NA	CASSRREVGYNEQFF	TGTGCCAGCAGCCGCAGGGAGGTGGGGTACAATGAGCAGTTCTTC
TRBJ2-1	NA	TRBV7-8	NA	CASSYPTRFHNEQFF	TGTGCCAGCAGCTACCCCACGAGGTTTCACAATGAGCAGTTCTTC
TRBJ2-6	NA	TRBV12-3/TRBV12-4	NA	CASSFVSGANVLTF	TGTGCCAGCAGTTTTGTCAGTGGGGCCAACGTCCTGACTTTC
TRBJ2-5	NA	TRBV5-5	NA	CASSSQTQETQYF	TGTGCCAGCAGCTCTCAAACCCAAGAGACCCAGTACTTC
TRBJ2-7	NA	TRBV15	NA	CATSRDRRGISSYEQYF	TGTGCCACCAGCAGAGATCGTCGCGGGATCAGCTCCTACGAGCAGTACTTC
TRBJ2-5	NA	TRBV29-1	NA	CSVGAGRSRGQYF	TGCAGCGTTGGGGCGGGCAGGTCGCGCGGGCAGTACTTC
TRBJ2-7	NA	TRBV20-1	NA	CSARRTNSYEQYF	TGCAGTGCTAGGAGGACTAACTCCTACGAGCAGTACTTC
TRBJ2-7	NA	TRBV6-1	few	CASSTRTGTYEQYF	TGTGCCAGCAGTACAAGGACCGGGACCTACGAGCAGTACTTC
TRBJ2-4	NA	TRBV10-3	NA	CAISEGGTKNIQYF	TGTGCCATCAGTGAAGGAGGGACCAAAAACATTCAGTACTTC